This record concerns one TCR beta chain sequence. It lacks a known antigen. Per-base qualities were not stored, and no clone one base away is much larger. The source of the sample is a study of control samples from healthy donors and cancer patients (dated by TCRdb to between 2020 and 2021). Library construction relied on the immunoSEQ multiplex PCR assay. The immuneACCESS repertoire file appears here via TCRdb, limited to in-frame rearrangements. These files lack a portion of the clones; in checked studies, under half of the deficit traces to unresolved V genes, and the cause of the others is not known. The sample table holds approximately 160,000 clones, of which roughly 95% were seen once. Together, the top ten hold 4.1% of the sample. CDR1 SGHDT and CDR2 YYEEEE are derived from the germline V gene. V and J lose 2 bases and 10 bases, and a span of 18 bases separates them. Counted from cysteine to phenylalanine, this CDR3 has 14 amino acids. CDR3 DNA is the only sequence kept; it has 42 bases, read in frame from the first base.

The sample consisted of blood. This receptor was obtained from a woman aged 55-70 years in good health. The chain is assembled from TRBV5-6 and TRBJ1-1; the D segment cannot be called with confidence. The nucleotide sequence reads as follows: TGTGCCAGCAGCTTTTCAGGTCCGGGTATCGGAGCTTTCTTT. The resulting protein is CASSFSGPGIGAFF.